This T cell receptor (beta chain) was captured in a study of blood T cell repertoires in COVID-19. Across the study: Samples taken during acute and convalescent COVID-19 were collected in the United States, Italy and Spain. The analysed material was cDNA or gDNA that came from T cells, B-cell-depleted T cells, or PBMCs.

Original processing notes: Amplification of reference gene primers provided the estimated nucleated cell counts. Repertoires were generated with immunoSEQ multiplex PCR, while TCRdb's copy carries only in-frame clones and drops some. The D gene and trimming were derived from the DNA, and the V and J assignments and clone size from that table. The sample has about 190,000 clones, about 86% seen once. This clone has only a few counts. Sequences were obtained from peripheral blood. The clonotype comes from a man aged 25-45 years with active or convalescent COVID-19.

CDR3 sequence reads: CASSKGAWRVAYEQYF. The CDR3, as DNA: TGTGCCAGCAGCAAAGGCGCTTGGCGGGTGGCCTACGAGCAGTACTTC. The chain couples TRBV21-1 to TRBJ2-7; whether TRBD2, the table's D call, matches the DNA was not checked. TRBV21-1 is described as a pseudogene. This CDR3 contains 16 residues.